Presented here are 17 T cell receptor beta chains from one specimen sequenced in a study of T cells in women clearing cervical HPV infection. TCRdb keeps only in-frame clones here, not all; method: immunoSEQ multiplex PCR. The table lists 21,000 or so clones, with less than 3% in the top ten. Sequenced input: blood buffy coat. These receptors all come from a woman aged 18 to 75 with a cervical HPV16 infection that either progressed to CIN3+ or cleared (not recorded which).

Note on this clone: The read halts 3 residues ahead of the CDR3 end, with the missing end drawn from the germline J gene. This chain joins TRBV5-1 and TRBJ2-1; the D gene is possibly TRBD1 (5 bases). The CDR3 runs 13 residues. Germline CDR1 SGHRS, CDR2 YFSETQ. The ends were cut back, 5 bases at V and 3 bases at J, with 9 bases in the middle. The CDR3: CASRRQGYNEQFF. CDR3 bases read: TGCGCCAGCAGGCGGCAGGGCTACAATGAG.

A remark on this clone: Read sequence stops 3 residues before the CDR3 end, and the germline J gene provides the missing end. The chain carries TRBV7-9 and TRBJ1-2; D unresolved. The CDR3 totals 12 residues. The ends were cut back, 5 bases at V and 7 bases at J, with 11 bases in the middle. Germline assignment: CDR1 SEHNR and CDR2 FQNEAQ (reference sequence). CDR3 bases read: TGTGCCAGCAGCCCCTTTGGGCTTGGC. The encoded protein is CASSPFGLG. The whole CDR3 is CASSPFGLGYTF.

In regard to this clone: The read is 3 residues too short to cover the CDR3 end, so that end is filled in from the germline J gene. The chain is built from TRBV4-1 and TRBJ2-1, with 11 bases identical to TRBD2. The V and J ends lost 0 bases and 7 bases, in that order; junction bases with no gene match: 8. This CDR3 is built from 17 residues. Germline loops: CDR1 MGHRA, CDR2 YSYEKL. The CDR3 sequence is CASSQELASGRLNEQFF. The part of the CDR3 DNA that was read is TGCGCCAGCAGCCAAGAACTGGCTAGCGGGAGGCTTAATGAG.

The sequenced CDR3 bases are TGTGCCAGCAGCCAACCCGACAGGGTAAAGGACACTGAA. Translating gives CASSQPDRVKDTE. The complete CDR3 reads CASSQPDRVKDTEAFF. The chain recombines TRBV16 with TRBJ1-1; 7 bases map to TRBD1. Read data end 3 residues before the CDR3 end; the end is taken from the germline J gene. Germline CDR1 reads KGHSY; CDR2 reads FQNENV. CDR3 size: 16 residues. Trimming removed 2 bases from V and 3 bases from J; junction bases left unmatched: 9.

Turning to this clone: The read halts 3 residues ahead of the CDR3 end, with the missing end drawn from the germline J gene. This sequence joins TRBV2 and TRBJ2-1; D not certain. CDR3 size: 13 residues. V lost 7 bases to trimming and J lost 4 bases, with 11 bases between them. CDR1 and CDR2 from the germline V gene are SNHLY and FYNNEI. The CDR3 bases that were read are TGTGCCAGCATACGGTCTTCTTACAATGAG. The encoded protein is CASIRSSYNE. The full CDR3 sequence reads CASIRSSYNEQFF.

On this clone itself: Read coverage stops 3 residues before the CDR3 terminus; the germline J gene supplies the remainder. The chain recombines TRBV7-9 with TRBJ2-4; TRBD1 matches 11 bases. The CDR3 contains 14 residues. The germline CDR1 and CDR2 sequences are SEHNR and FQNEAQ (reference sequence). The DNA read from the CDR3 is TGTGCCAGCAGCAGGGGACAGGGGGACTTGAGT. The encoded protein is CASSRGQGDLS. The complete CDR3 reads CASSRGQGDLSQYF.

Points on this clone: The observed sequence ends 3 residues before the CDR3 terminus, with the missing tail filled in from the germline J gene. V and J are TRBV2 and TRBJ1-4; tentative D call: TRBD1 (5 bases). Germline CDR1 reads SNHLY; CDR2 reads FYNNEI. Between the trimmed V and J ends, which lost 6 bases and 6 bases, there was a span of 17 bases. This CDR3 comprises 15 residues. CDR3 protein: CASRIRVYGHEKLFF. CDR3 DNA, as far as it was read: TGTGCCAGCAGAATCAGGGTATATGGTCATGAAAAA.

About this clone: The read is 3 residues too short to cover the CDR3 end, so that end is filled in from the germline J gene. The chain employs TRBV7-7 and TRBJ1-2, with D hard to call. This CDR3 is 13 amino acids long. Germline CDR1 is SSHAT and CDR2 is FNYEAQ (reference sequence). The CDR3 sequence is CASSLDTNNDYTF. The sequenced part of the CDR3 DNA is TGTGCCAGCAGCTTAGACACGAACAATGAC.

As regards this clone: The read gets to within 3 residues of the CDR3 end, and the germline J gene fills in the rest. V and J are TRBV29-1 and TRBJ1-2; no firm D call. This CDR3 spans 12 amino acids. Trimming cost V 4 bases and J 3 bases, with 9 bases left between them. Germline V lookup: CDR1 SQVTM, CDR2 ANQGSEA. The CDR3 spells CSVAGADYGYTF. The covered CDR3 bases are TGCAGCGTTGCGGGAGCGGACTATGGC.

As to this clone: The read terminates 3 residues ahead of where the CDR3 ends, so the germline J gene completes it. The chain uses TRBV20-1 and TRBJ2-5; 11 nucleotides align to TRBD1. CDR1 and CDR2 (germline): DFQATT, SNEGSKA (reference sequence). The CDR3 sequence is 14 residues long. V lost 5 bases to trimming and J lost 3 bases; unmatched junction nucleotides: 5. Incomplete CDR3 DNA: TGCAGTGCTCGGACAGGGGGCGGCGAAGAGACC. Translating gives CSARTGGGEET. The entire CDR3 is CSARTGGGEETQYF.

As for this clone: The CDR3 end falls 3 residues outside the read, so it is completed with the germline J gene. The V call is TRBV29-1, the J call TRBJ2-1; D is tentatively TRBD1 or TRBD2 (5 bases each). This CDR3 has 16 residues. Trimming shortened V by 7 bases and J by 6 bases, and 25 bases separated the two germline ends. The germline gives CDR1 SQVTM, CDR2 ANQGSEA. The CDR3 bases that were read are TGCAGCGCAAGGGGTGTAAAATCCCTAGGAGGCAATGAG. It codes for CSARGVKSLGGNE. The whole CDR3 protein is CSARGVKSLGGNEQFF.

With respect to this clone: The read terminates 3 residues ahead of where the CDR3 ends, so the germline J gene completes it. The rearrangement links TRBV18 to TRBJ2-5; D is uncertain. With 2 bases removed from V and 4 bases from J, the gap between germline ends came to 5 bases. CDR1 and CDR2 from the germline V gene are KGHSH and LQKENI. The length of the CDR3 is 12 residues. CDR3 DNA (partial): TGTGCCAGCTCACCAAACGGAGAGACC. It translates to CASSPNGET. In full, the CDR3 is CASSPNGETQYF.

To note about this clone: The read ends 3 residues before the CDR3 terminus; that terminus is restored from the germline J gene. This chain joins TRBV29-1 and TRBJ2-3; 8 nucleotides align to TRBD1. The V gene's germline CDR1 is SQVTM and CDR2 ANQGSEA. This CDR3 spans 15 amino acids. With V trimmed by 3 bases and J by 4 bases, 9 bases remained unmatched. The CDR3 here is CSVEGGDRGSDTQYF. CDR3 DNA (partial): TGCAGCGTTGAGGGCGGAGACAGGGGTTCAGATACG.

With regard to this clone: The DNA ends 3 residues before the CDR3 does, and the rest of the CDR3 is filled in from the germline J gene. The gene calls are TRBV7-3 and TRBJ2-2; TRBD1 aligns across 8 bases. The germline CDR1 and CDR2 sequences are SGHTA and FQGTGA. The CDR3 runs 15 residues. CDR3 protein: CASSLTGVGANVLFF. The CDR3 bases that were read are TGTGCCAGCAGCTTGACAGGGGTAGGGGCCAACGTG.

The CDR3 sequence is CASSPWDRGGGETQYF. Partial CDR3 DNA: TGTGCCAGTAGTCCCTGGGACAGGGGTGGAGGAGAGACC. The rearrangement uses TRBV19 and TRBJ2-5, with 10 positions matching TRBD1. The read halts 3 residues ahead of the CDR3 end, with the missing end drawn from the germline J gene. Unmatched junction bases numbered 10, after V lost 5 bases and J lost 4 bases. Germline V gene sequence: CDR1 LNHDA, CDR2 SQIVND (reference sequence). The CDR3 spans 16 residues.

Of note for this clone: From the germline J gene comes the end of the CDR3, since the read stops 3 residues before it. V gene TRBV7-9 combines with J gene TRBJ2-1, with D tentatively TRBD1 (6 bases). The CDR3 contains 13 residues. Trimming stripped 3 bases from V and 7 bases from J, with 10 bases between. Looked up from germline, CDR1 is SEHNR and CDR2 is FQNEAQ (reference sequence). CDR3 sequence reads: CASSFLGANEQFF. The CDR3 bases that were read are TGTGCCAGCAGCTTTTTGGGGGCAAATGAG.

Details on this clone: The read ends 3 residues shy of where the CDR3 ends; the end is completed using the germline J gene. The gene calls are TRBV5-6 and TRBJ1-3; D unclear. The length of the CDR3 is 14 residues. Trimming removed 2 bases from V and 0 bases from J, with 6 bases in between. Germline V gene data show CDR1 as SGHDT and CDR2 as YYEEEE. The sequenced CDR3 bases are TGTGCCAGCAGCTTACAGAGCTCTGGAAACACC. Its translation: CASSLQSSGNT. The whole CDR3 sequence reads CASSLQSSGNTIYF.